This T cell receptor (beta chain) appears in the sequencing data of a study of blood T cells in healthy people across ages. Russia was home to the donors, healthy Caucasian individuals aged roughly 6 to 90. This CDR3 contains 14 residues. Germline CDR1 reads ENHRY; CDR2 reads SYGVKD. The ends lost 11 bases at V and 6 bases at J; junction bases unmatched: 10. This clonotype has a handful of counts. Antigen unknown. Study-wide results and limits: Fewer expanded clones and more diversity marked long-lived versus aged donors.

Using a J-beta primer mix together with a sample-barcoded 5' primer, a second PCR was run for roughly 7 to 12 cycles. All cDNA molecules were each tagged by a template-switch adaptor with 12 random nucleotides. CDR3-containing paired-end reads numbered at least 2.5 million in each sample. TCRdb redid the calling of the 5' RACE reads with MiXCR, one entry per CDR3 protein. The table lists approximately 1.5 million distinct CDR3 sequences, about 45% of them singletons, with about 3.8% in the top ten. The chain combines TRBV10-3 with TRBJ1-5; 10 bases agree with TRBD1. Sequencing used blood. This receptor was taken from a woman in her late teens or twenties in good health. The CDR3 DNA reads TGTGCCGTAGGAACGGACAGGGGGTTTCAGCCCCAGCATTTT. Its translation is CAVGTDRGFQPQHF.